What follows is one TCR beta chain and its context. The data were taken from a study of blood T cell repertoires in COVID-19. Overall study: Donors in the United States, Italy and Spain gave samples during acute or convalescent COVID-19.

The CDR3 length is 15 residues. Per germline, CDR1 MNHEY and CDR2 SVGAGI. Trimming left V 2 bases short and J 6 bases short, with 14 bases between. Assay: immunoSEQ multiplex PCR; the TCRdb copy retains only in-frame clones and omits some. The sample contains roughly 250,000 clones, around 82% of which appear only once. The TCR was taken from an elderly woman with active or convalescent COVID-19. Sequencing input: peripheral blood. The V and J genes are TRBV6-5 and TRBJ2-1; a possible D gene is TRBD2 (6 bases). CDR3 nucleotide sequence: TGTGCCAGCAGTTACCGGGGGTCCGCCCCCAATGAGCAGTTCTTC. Protein sequence: CASSYRGSAPNEQFF.